Listed here are 18 T cell receptor beta chains from one sample, sequenced in a study of regulatory T cells in long-lasting Graves disease. Sequencing libraries for TCR beta were prepared with iRepertoire HTBI primers and Arm-PCR of CDR3 regions. TCRdb reprocessed the multiplex PCR reads with MiXCR, giving one entry per CDR3 protein. Of more than 300,000 distinct CDR3 sequences in the sample, about a sixth were seen once. Stated time point: newly diagnosed GD, antithyroid drugs for less than 3 months. Extracted RNA from PBMCs served as the source of the TCR library. The sample also formed part of further work on T cells in Graves' hyperthyroidism and ophthalmopathy.

Source: peripheral blood mononuclear cells (PBMCs), taken at new diagnosis, from a patient treated with antithyroid drugs. The receptors were gathered from a woman aged 18-29 years with Graves disease.

Many counts were recorded for this clonotype. The chain uses TRBV12-3 or TRBV12-4 and TRBJ2-7; TRBD1 or TRBD2 may be the D gene (5 bases each). Trimming left V 1 base short and J 0 bases short, with 10 bases between. The CDR3 spans 15 residues. The CDR3 DNA is TGTGCCAGCAGTTTAGGGGGGATACTCTCCTACGAGCAGTACTTC. Protein sequence: CASSLGGILSYEQYF.

The chain uses TRBV4-1 and TRBJ2-5; perhaps D is TRBD1 or TRBD2 (5 bases each). V lost 2 bases, J lost 0 bases, and 10 bases lay in between. The CDR3 totals 15 residues. Germline assignment: CDR1 MGHRA and CDR2 YSYEKL. Written as DNA, the CDR3 is TGCGCCAGCAGCCAAACGTGGGGACACCAAGAGACCCAGTACTTC. This encodes CASSQTWGHQETQYF.

The chain combines TRBV4-1 with TRBJ1-1, with a possible D match to TRBD1 (5 bases). V lost 0 bases and J lost 5, with 19 bases in between. The CDR3 sequence is 17 residues long. Germline loops: CDR1 MGHRA, CDR2 YSYEKL. In DNA, the CDR3 is TGCGCCAGCAGCCAAGATGTCACTCAGGGAGTGAGGACTGAAGCTTTCTTT. Its protein is CASSQDVTQGVRTEAFF.

This clonotype has at least ten counts. This chain connects TRBV2 to TRBJ2-2; D is unresolved. Germline lookup yields CDR1 SNHLY and CDR2 FYNNEI. The V end lost 3 bases, the J end lost 1 base, and 3 bases lay between the germline ends. The CDR3 is made up of 13 amino acids. The CDR3 protein is CASSEGNTGELFF. In DNA form, the CDR3 reads TGTGCCAGCAGTGAGGGGAACACCGGGGAGCTGTTTTTT.

In its sample, this clonotype was seen a few times. The J gene is TRBJ2-5, the V gene TRBV5-7; 10 positions match TRBD2. TRBV5-7 is identified as an open reading frame with a role that is uncertain. J lost 4 bases, V lost 1 base, and 7 bases had no gene match. CDR3 length equals 16 residues. The CDR3 nucleotides read TGTGCCAGCAGCTTGTCTACTAAGCGGGGGGGAGAGACCCAGTACTTC. Its translation: CASSLSTKRGGETQYF.

The table lists this clonotype with many counts. The chain joins TRBV6-1 to TRBJ2-5; D gene ambiguous. Germline CDR1 and CDR2: MNHNS and SASEGT. The CDR3 consists of 13 residues. Trimming cost V 5 bases and J 5 bases, with 12 bases left between them. CDR3 sequence reads: CASSHTRRETQYF. CDR3 in DNA: TGTGCCAGCAGTCACACCCGACGGGAGACCCAGTACTTC.

This clonotype has more than one count but fewer than ten. The CDR3 DNA sequence: TGCAGTGCTTCTCCCCGCTGGGAAGGGGGCTACGAGCAGTACTTC. Its protein is CSASPRWEGGYEQYF. This chain connects TRBV20-1 to TRBJ2-7, with D possibly matching TRBD1 (6 bases). V gave up 5 bases and J gave up 3 bases, with 20 bases separating them. Per germline, CDR1 DFQATT and CDR2 SNEGSKA (reference sequence). The CDR3 extends over 15 amino acids.

Notes on this clonotype: Being one base from a much bigger clone, this may be a read error. V gene TRBV11-1 combines with J gene TRBJ2-7; no firm D call. CDR1 and CDR2 (germline): SGHAT, FQDESV (reference sequence). The CDR3 is 15 residues long. CDR3 in amino acids: CASSLGHSNYYEQHF. The CDR3 region has the DNA TGTGCCAGCAGCTTAGGTCACTCGAATTACTACGAGCAGCACTTC.

This clonotype was seen ten or more times. This chain joins TRBV6-9 and TRBJ1-3; D call uncertain. CDR1 is MNHGY and CDR2 is SVAAGI in the germline V gene. Trimming cost V 3 bases and J 4 bases, with 13 bases left between them. CDR3 size: 15 residues. CDR3 protein: CASSYTAGAGNTIYF. Here the CDR3 DNA reads TGTGCCAGCAGTTACACCGCAGGTGCAGGAAACACCATATATTTT.

About this clonotype: A much larger clone lies one base from this, so it may be a read error. The rearrangement uses TRBV7-9 and TRBJ2-1; possible D gene TRBD2, 5 bases. The germline V gene has CDR1 SEHNR and CDR2 FQNEAQ (reference sequence). There are 15 residues in the CDR3. This CDR3 is CAGSSRTILGNEQFF. In DNA form, the CDR3 reads TGTGCCGGCAGCTCCCGGACGATACTAGGAAATGAGCAGTTCTTC. Looking up the rest from reference TRBV7-9 and TRBJ2-1 gives the full variable domain: DTGVSQNPRHKITKRGQNVTFRCDPISEHNRLYWYRQTLGQGPEFLTYFQNEAQLEKSRLLSDRFSAERPKGSFSTLEIQRTEQGDSAMYLCAGSSRTILGNEQFFGPGTRLTVL.

This clonotype occurred many times. The chain recombines TRBV28 with TRBJ2-2, with 7 bases matching TRBD2. The CDR3 spans 13 residues. V lost 11 bases, J lost 6 bases, and 9 bases stayed unmatched. The V gene's germline CDR1 is MDHEN and CDR2 SYDVKM. The CDR3 DNA reads as TGTGCCCTGGGGCGGGAGCTCGCCGGGGAGCTGTTTTTT. It encodes CALGRELAGELFF.

This clonotype was seen many times. The rearrangement joins TRBV2 to TRBJ2-7; 9 nucleotides line up with TRBD2. In germline, CDR1 is SNHLY, CDR2 FYNNEI. The J segment lost 2 bases and the V segment lost 11 bases, leaving 13 bases of the junction unmatched. This CDR3 contains 15 residues. The CDR3 DNA reads TGTGCCGGATCTCCAGATATAGCGGGGGCCTACGAGCAGTACTTC. Translating it yields CAGSPDIAGAYEQYF. The full variable domain, its missing parts supplied by reference TRBV2 and TRBJ2-7, is EPEVTQTPSHQVTQMGQEVILRCVPISNHLYFYWYRQILGQKVEFLVSFYNNEISEKSEIFDDQFSVERPDGSNFTLKIRSTKLEDSAMYFCAGSPDIAGAYEQYFGPGTRLTVT.

This clonotype appeared a few times. The gene calls are TRBV28 and TRBJ1-4, with D possibly TRBD1 on 5 matching bases. This CDR3 is built from 15 residues. V lost 4 bases, J lost 7 bases, and 16 bases lay in between. In germline, CDR1 is MDHEN, CDR2 SYDVKM. In nucleotides, the CDR3 is TGTGCCAGCAGTTACAGTGGGGGAGGCAGTGAAAAACTGTTTTTT. Residues: CASSYSGGGSEKLFF. Variable domain in full (rest from reference TRBV28 and TRBJ1-4): DVKVTQSSRYLVKRTGEKVFLECVQDMDHENMFWYRQDPGLGLRLIYFSYDVKMKEKGDIPEGYSVSREKKERFSLILESASTNQTSMYLCASSYSGGGSEKLFFGSGTQLSVL.

On this clonotype itself: This likely traces to a read error, being one base from a far larger clone. The chain carries TRBV6-2 or TRBV6-3 and TRBJ2-7; no clear D gene. The CDR3 length is 12 residues. The ends were cut back, 5 bases at V and 9 bases at J, with 14 bases in the middle. The V gene's germline CDR1 is MNHEY and CDR2 SVGEGT. This CDR3 reads CASSDGSPGQYF. CDR3 sequence (DNA): TGTGCCAGCAGTGACGGCAGTCCTGGGCAGTACTTC.

V gene TRBV4-1 combines with J gene TRBJ2-7, with TRBD2 matching 11 bases. This CDR3 has 16 amino acids. Germline V gene sequence: CDR1 MGHRA, CDR2 YSYEKL. V lost 4 bases, J lost 0 bases, and 5 bases stayed unmatched. CDR3 sequence: CASSRRLAGPSYEQYF. The CDR3 DNA reads TGCGCCAGCAGCCGACGACTAGCGGGACCCTCCTACGAGCAGTACTTC.

This clonotype was recorded many times. J is TRBJ1-1 and V is TRBV10-3; the match to TRBD1 covers 7 bases. The CDR3 contains 15 residues. Germline lookup yields CDR1 ENHRY and CDR2 SYGVKD. Trimming removed 0 bases from V and 5 bases from J; junction bases left unmatched: 6. For the CDR3, the DNA is TGTGCCATCAGTGAGTCGTCACAGGGGAAGACTGAAGCTTTCTTT. Its protein product is CAISESSQGKTEAFF.

The chain recombines TRBV7-9 with TRBJ1-6; no reliable D call. CDR1 and CDR2 (germline): SEHNR, FQNEAQ (reference sequence). V lost 0 bases and J lost 7, with 7 bases in between. This CDR3 has 14 residues. The CDR3 protein is CASSLASLNSPLHF. Written as DNA, the CDR3 is TGTGCCAGCAGCTTAGCTAGTCTAAATTCACCCCTCCACTTT.

There are many counts of this clonotype. This chain links TRBV6-5 with TRBJ2-7; 9 bases line up with TRBD1. Germline V lookup: CDR1 MNHEY, CDR2 SVGAGI. The CDR3 totals 16 residues. V shed 0 bases and J 3 bases; nucleotides not matched to a gene: 6. The chain's CDR3 is CASSYSVGQGHYEQYF. In nucleotides, the CDR3 is TGTGCCAGCAGTTACTCTGTGGGACAGGGTCACTACGAGCAGTACTTC.